This is a list of T cell receptor beta chains from one sample in a study of identical twins. TCRdb reprocessed the 5' RACE reads with MiXCR, giving one entry per CDR3 protein. The sample yields about 470,000 distinct CDR3 sequences, approximately 24% seen once. This same sample was also taken into another study, of T cells expressing NK-cell markers.

Sequenced input: CD4+ T cells sorted from blood. The receptors here all came from a woman between 18 and 30 years old in good health. The CDR3 runs from the conserved cysteine through the conserved F or W. D genes are given only for firm matches. Clone size appears in some rows only: once, few, many, or a class for an expanded clone.

NA,TRBJ2-5,TRBV20-1,NA,TGCAGTGCTAGATTATTGGGTCGGGGGCAAGAGACCCAGTACTTC,CSARLLGRGQETQYF
NA,TRBJ2-1,TRBV5-1,NA,TGCGCCAGCAGCTGGGGGCTAGCCACCAACAATGAGCAGTTCTTC,CASSWGLATNNEQFF
NA,TRBJ2-7,TRBV2,NA,TGTGCCACCGCGACAGCCACCTACGAGCAGTACTTC,CATATATYEQYF
NA,TRBJ2-5,TRBV20-1,NA,TGCAGTGCTAGAGGGGCGACTAGTACGGAGACCCAGTACTTC,CSARGATSTETQYF
NA,TRBJ2-5,TRBV7-9,NA,TGTGCCAGCAGCGACCGGACAGAACAAGAGACCCAGTACTTC,CASSDRTEQETQYF
NA,TRBJ1-2,TRBV20-1,NA,TGCAGTGCTCGAAGTGGAGGGGGCTACACCTTC,CSARSGGGYTF
NA,TRBJ1-5,TRBV12-3/TRBV12-4,few,TGTGCCAGCAGTTTGAAAAACAATCAGCCCCAGCATTTT,CASSLKNNQPQHF
NA,TRBJ2-3,TRBV12-3/TRBV12-4,few,TGTGCCAGCAGGGGCGGGCCCTTCAGAAGTACGCAGTATTTT,CASRGGPFRSTQYF
NA,TRBJ1-1,TRBV29-1,many,TGCAGCGTTGAAATCCGGCGGCCAGGGGTCGGGAACACTGAAGCTTTCTTT,CSVEIRRPGVGNTEAFF
NA,TRBJ2-7,TRBV5-1,NA,TGCGCCAGCAGTCAGGACGTGGAATACGAGCAGTACTTC,CASSQDVEYEQYF
NA,TRBJ2-1,TRBV10-3,many,TGTGCCATCCAAGGGGTCTTAGATCCCGGTGGTCTGCTCTTC,CAIQGVLDPGGLLF
TRBD1,TRBJ2-7,TRBV3-1,few,TGTGCCAGCAGCCTCGGCCCGGGACAGGGAGGACTCGAGCAGTACTTC,CASSLGPGQGGLEQYF
NA,TRBJ2-2,TRBV7-2,many,TGTGCCAGCCTTGCTAGCGCGAACACCGGGGAGCTGTTTTTT,CASLASANTGELFF
TRBD2,TRBJ2-5,TRBV12-3/TRBV12-4,few,TGTGCCAGCAGTTTAATGACTAGCGCGAAGGTGAAAGAGACCCAGTACTTC,CASSLMTSAKVKETQYF
NA,TRBJ1-1,TRBV5-1,many,TGCGCCAGCAGCTTGCCCGGGATGAACACTGAAGCTTTCTTT,CASSLPGMNTEAFF
NA,TRBJ1-5,TRBV12-3/TRBV12-4,NA,TGTGCCAGCAGTTTAGGAGGGGCTCAGCCCCAGCATTTT,CASSLGGAQPQHF
NA,TRBJ1-5,TRBV5-1,many,TGCGCCAGCAGCGTGACAGGCGCTGATCAGCCCCAGCATTTT,CASSVTGADQPQHF
NA,TRBJ2-1,TRBV7-2,NA,TGTGCCAGCAGGAGTATCAATGAGCAGTTCTTC,CASRSINEQFF
NA,TRBJ2-1,TRBV12-3/TRBV12-4,NA,TGTGCCAGCAGTTCCGACGGCCCCTACAATGAGCAGTTCTTC,CASSSDGPYNEQFF
NA,TRBJ2-2,TRBV5-1,NA,TGCGCCAGCACACCGACAGCGAACACCGGGGAGCTGTTTTTT,CASTPTANTGELFF
TRBD1,TRBJ1-5,TRBV20-1,NA,TGCAGTGCTGGTCGACAGGGGAGTCAGCCCCAGCATTTT,CSAGRQGSQPQHF
TRBD1,TRBJ1-3,TRBV6-5,few,TGTGCCAGCAGTTACTCTGTTTTCGGGACAGGGAAAAGTAACACCATATATTTT,CASSYSVFGTGKSNTIYF
NA,TRBJ1-5,TRBV12-3/TRBV12-4,once,TGTGCCAGCAGCGCATGGGAAGATCAGCCCCAGCATTTT,CASSAWEDQPQHF
NA,TRBJ1-2,TRBV11-2,NA,TGTGCCAGCAGCCTCACGGCCGGGCAGATCTATGGCTACACCTTC,CASSLTAGQIYGYTF
NA,TRBJ2-1,TRBV3-1,few,TGTGCCAGCAGCCAAGGGCCTAGCGCCTGGAGCTCCTACAATGAGCAGTTCTTC,CASSQGPSAWSSYNEQFF
NA,TRBJ2-2,TRBV3-1,few,TGTGCCAGCAGCCAATCACACCAGAACACCGGGGAGCTGTTTTTT,CASSQSHQNTGELFF
NA,TRBJ1-2,TRBV20-1,NA,TGCAGTGCCAGGGACGGAACCTATGGCTACACCTTC,CSARDGTYGYTF
TRBD2,TRBJ2-1,TRBV4-3,once,TGCGCCAGCACTCGCGGGAGGGCCTTGGATGAGCAGTTCTTC,CASTRGRALDEQFF
NA,TRBJ2-6,TRBV5-1,few,TGCGCCAGCGGGGACCCCATCTCTGGGGCCAACGTCCTGACTTTC,CASGDPISGANVLTF
NA,TRBJ1-1,TRBV7-2,few,TGTGCCAGCAGCTTAAATAGCAGGTTGAACACTGAAGCTTTCTTT,CASSLNSRLNTEAFF
TRBD2,TRBJ2-1,TRBV7-9,NA,TGTGCCAGCAGCTTAGGCGGGAGGGCCTGGGATGAGCAGTTCTTC,CASSLGGRAWDEQFF
NA,TRBJ2-7,TRBV28,once,TGTGCCAGCAGTTCATCCAGGACAACTCCGAGCTCCTACGAGCAGTACTTC,CASSSSRTTPSSYEQYF
NA,TRBJ2-1,TRBV29-1,few,TGCAGCGTTGATCGAGCGAATGAGCAGTTCTTC,CSVDRANEQFF
TRBD2,TRBJ2-5,TRBV28,NA,TGTGCCAGCAGTACAGCGGGGAGCCGTTCCTCCACCCAGTACTTC,CASSTAGSRSSTQYF
TRBD2,TRBJ2-5,TRBV9,NA,TGTGCCAGCAGCGTAGGTCCAGCGGGGGTCCAAGAGACCCAGTACTTC,CASSVGPAGVQETQYF
NA,TRBJ2-5,TRBV20-1,NA,TGCAGTGGGGCCCGGGGAGAAGAGACCCAGTACTTC,CSGARGEETQYF
NA,TRBJ1-2,TRBV3-1,few,TGTGCCAGCAGCGCGCAGGGGCGACGAGATGGCTACACCTTC,CASSAQGRRDGYTF
NA,TRBJ2-3,TRBV20-1,few,TGCAGTGCCCTCGTTCCCACAGATACGCAGTATTTT,CSALVPTDTQYF
NA,TRBJ2-7,TRBV25-1,NA,TGTGCCAGCAGTGGACCGGGCGGGCAGAGCGGCGAGCAGTACTTC,CASSGPGGQSGEQYF
TRBD2,TRBJ2-7,TRBV5-1,NA,TGCGCCAGCAGCTTGGAGGCCGGGAGGCCCGAGCAGTACTTC,CASSLEAGRPEQYF
NA,TRBJ2-7,TRBV12-3/TRBV12-4,NA,TGTGCCAGCAGTTTAACCGGGGGCAGTGAGTACTTC,CASSLTGGSEYF
TRBD2,TRBJ2-7,TRBV20-1,NA,TGCAGTGCTAGTCGTTCTGTAGCGGGTAAAGACTACGAGCAGTACTTC,CSASRSVAGKDYEQYF
NA,TRBJ2-5,TRBV2,few,TGTGCCAGCAGCGGGCCCCAGGGGACCCAGTACTTC,CASSGPQGTQYF
NA,TRBJ1-1,TRBV29-1,few,TGCAGCGTTGGCTTACGGAACACTGAAGCTTTCTTT,CSVGLRNTEAFF
NA,TRBJ1-1,TRBV5-1,NA,TGCGCCAGCAGCAAGGGACGGATGAACACTGAAGCTTTCTTT,CASSKGRMNTEAFF
NA,TRBJ2-5,TRBV7-7,NA,TGTGCCAGCAGCTTAGGGAGGGAGCTCGTAGAGACCCAGTACTTC,CASSLGRELVETQYF